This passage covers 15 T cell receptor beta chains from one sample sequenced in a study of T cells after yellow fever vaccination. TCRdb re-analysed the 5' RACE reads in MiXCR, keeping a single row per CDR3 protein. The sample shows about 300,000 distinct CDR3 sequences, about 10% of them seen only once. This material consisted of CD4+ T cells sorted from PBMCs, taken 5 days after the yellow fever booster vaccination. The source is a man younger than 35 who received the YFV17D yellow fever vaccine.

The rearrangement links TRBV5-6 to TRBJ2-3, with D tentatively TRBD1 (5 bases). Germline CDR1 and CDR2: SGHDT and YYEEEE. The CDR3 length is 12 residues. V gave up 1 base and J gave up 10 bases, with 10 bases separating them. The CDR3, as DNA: TGTGCCAGCAGCTTGTTCCAGGGCGCGCAGTATTTT. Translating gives CASSLFQGAQYF.

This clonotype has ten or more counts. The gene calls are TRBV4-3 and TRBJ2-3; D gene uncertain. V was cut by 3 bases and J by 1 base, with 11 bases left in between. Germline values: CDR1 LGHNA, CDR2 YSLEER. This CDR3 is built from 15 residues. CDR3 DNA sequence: TGCGCCAGCAGCCACAGCAGCTCTGGCACAGATACGCAGTATTTT. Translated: CASSHSSSGTDTQYF.

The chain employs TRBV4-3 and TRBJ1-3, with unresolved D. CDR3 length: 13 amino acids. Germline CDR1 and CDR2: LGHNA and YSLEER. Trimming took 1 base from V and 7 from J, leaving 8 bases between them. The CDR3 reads CASSQVRYNTIYF. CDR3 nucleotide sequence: TGCGCCAGCAGCCAAGTTCGGTACAACACCATATATTTT.

The CDR3 sequence: CASSSGAGTPDSPLHF. CDR3 DNA: TGTGCCAGCAGCTCAGGGGCGGGTACACCGGATTCACCCCTCCACTTT. The chain joins TRBV4-2 to TRBJ1-6, with D possibly matching TRBD1 (6 bases). V was shortened by 5 bases and J by 8 bases, with 19 bases between the two germline ends. Germline V gives CDR1 LGHNA, CDR2 YNFKEQ. This CDR3 has 16 amino acids.

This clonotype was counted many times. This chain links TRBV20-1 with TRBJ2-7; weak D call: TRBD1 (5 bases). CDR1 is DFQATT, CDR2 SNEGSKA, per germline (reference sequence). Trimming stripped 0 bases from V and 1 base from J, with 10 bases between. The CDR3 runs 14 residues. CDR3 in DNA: TGCAGTGCTAGAGATGTCGACAGATCCTACGAGCAGTACTTC. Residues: CSARDVDRSYEQYF.

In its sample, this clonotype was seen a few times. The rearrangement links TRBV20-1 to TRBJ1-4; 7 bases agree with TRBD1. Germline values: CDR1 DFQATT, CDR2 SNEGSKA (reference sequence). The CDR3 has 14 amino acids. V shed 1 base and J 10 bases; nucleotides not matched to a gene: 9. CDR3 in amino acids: CSARVAQGDGKLFF. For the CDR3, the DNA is TGCAGTGCTAGAGTCGCGCAGGGGGACGGAAAACTGTTTTTT.

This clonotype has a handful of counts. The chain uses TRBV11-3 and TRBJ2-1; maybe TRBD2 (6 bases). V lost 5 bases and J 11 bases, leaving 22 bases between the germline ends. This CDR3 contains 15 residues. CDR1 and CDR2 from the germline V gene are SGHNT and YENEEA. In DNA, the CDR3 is TGTGCCAGCAGCCCCGACCGGGGAGGTCGCGCTAAGCAGTTCTTC. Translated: CASSPDRGGRAKQFF.

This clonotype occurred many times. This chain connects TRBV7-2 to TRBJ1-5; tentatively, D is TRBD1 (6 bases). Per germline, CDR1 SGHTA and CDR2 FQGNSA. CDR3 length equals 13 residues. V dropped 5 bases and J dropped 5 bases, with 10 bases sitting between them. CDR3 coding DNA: TGTGCCAGCAGCCGACAGGCCGATCAGCCCCAGCATTTT. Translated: CASSRQADQPQHF.

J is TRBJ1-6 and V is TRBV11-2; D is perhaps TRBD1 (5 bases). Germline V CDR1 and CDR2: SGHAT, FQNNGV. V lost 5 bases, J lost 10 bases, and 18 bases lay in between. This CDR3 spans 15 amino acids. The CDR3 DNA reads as TGTGCCAGCAGCCCCATCCGAGGGGCTCGGTCACCCCTCCACTTT. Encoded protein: CASSPIRGARSPLHF.

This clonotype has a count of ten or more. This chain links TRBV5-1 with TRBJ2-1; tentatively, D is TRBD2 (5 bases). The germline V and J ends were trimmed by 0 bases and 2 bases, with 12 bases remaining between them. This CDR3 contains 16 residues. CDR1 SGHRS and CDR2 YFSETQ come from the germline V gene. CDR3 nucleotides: TGCGCCAGCAGCTTGGCCGGACTCTTGGCCTACAATGAGCAGTTCTTC. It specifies CASSLAGLLAYNEQFF. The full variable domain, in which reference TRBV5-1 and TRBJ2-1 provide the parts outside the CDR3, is KAGVTQTPRYLIKTRGQQVTLSCSPISGHRSVSWYQQTPGQGLQFLFEYFSETQRNKGNFPGRFSGRQFSNSRSEMNVSTLELGDSALYLCASSLAGLLAYNEQFFGPGTRLTVL.

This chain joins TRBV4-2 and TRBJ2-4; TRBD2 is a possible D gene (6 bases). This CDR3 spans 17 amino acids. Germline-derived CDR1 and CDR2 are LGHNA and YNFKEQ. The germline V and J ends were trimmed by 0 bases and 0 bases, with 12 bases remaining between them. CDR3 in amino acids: CASSQDGGRLAKNIQYF. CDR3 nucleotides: TGTGCCAGCAGCCAAGATGGGGGGAGGTTAGCCAAAAACATTCAGTACTTC.

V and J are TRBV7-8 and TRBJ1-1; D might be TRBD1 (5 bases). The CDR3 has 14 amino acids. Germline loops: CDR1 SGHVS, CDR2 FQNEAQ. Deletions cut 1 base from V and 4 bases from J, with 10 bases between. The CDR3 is CASSLVVGVTEAFF. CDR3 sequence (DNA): TGTGCCAGCAGCTTAGTGGTGGGGGTCACTGAAGCTTTCTTT. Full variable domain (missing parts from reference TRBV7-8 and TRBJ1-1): GAGVSQSPRYKVAKRGQDVALRCDPISGHVSLFWYQQALGQGPEFLTYFQNEAQLDKSGLPSDRFFAERPEGSVSTLKIQRTQQEDSAVYLCASSLVVGVTEAFFGQGTRLTVV.

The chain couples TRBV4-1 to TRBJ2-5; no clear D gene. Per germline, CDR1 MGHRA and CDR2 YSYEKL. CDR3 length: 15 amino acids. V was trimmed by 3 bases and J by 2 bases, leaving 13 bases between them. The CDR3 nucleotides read TGCGCCAGCAGCCATGGACGGTCAGTACAAGAGACCCAGTACTTC. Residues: CASSHGRSVQETQYF.

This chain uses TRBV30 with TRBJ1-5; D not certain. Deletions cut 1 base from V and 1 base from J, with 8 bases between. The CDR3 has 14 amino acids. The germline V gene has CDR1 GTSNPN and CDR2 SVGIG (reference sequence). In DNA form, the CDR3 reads TGTGCCTGGAGTGCGGGAGGGAGCAATCAGCCCCAGCATTTT. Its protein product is CAWSAGGSNQPQHF. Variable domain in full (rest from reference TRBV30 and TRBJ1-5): SQTIHQWPATLVQPVGSPLSLECTVEGTSNPNLYWYRQAAGRGLQLLFYSVGIGQISSEVPQNLSASRPQDRQFILSSKKLLLSDSGFYLCAWSAGGSNQPQHFGDGTRLSIL.

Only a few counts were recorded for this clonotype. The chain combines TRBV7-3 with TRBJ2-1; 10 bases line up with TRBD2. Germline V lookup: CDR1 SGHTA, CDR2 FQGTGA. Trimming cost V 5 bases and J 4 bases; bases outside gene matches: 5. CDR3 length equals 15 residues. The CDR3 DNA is TGTGCCAGCAGCCGTAGCGGGGGGCAATACAATGAGCAGTTCTTC. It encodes CASSRSGGQYNEQFF.